Following are 14 T cell receptor beta chains from one sample sequenced in a study of cytomegalovirus exposure and HLA in healthy donors. PCR was performed using 60 Vbeta and 13 Jbeta primers. The data were produced by immunoSEQ multiplex PCR, yet TCRdb's version contains in-frame clones alone and is incomplete. The sample records fewer than 200,000 clones, around 80% being singletons. The sample comprised PBMCs. The receptors stem from a man aged 35-49 years in good health and CMV-seropositive.

The chain has TRBV4-1 and TRBJ2-3; 7 nucleotides match TRBD2. Germline values: CDR1 MGHRA, CDR2 YSYEKL. V was clipped by 2 bases and J by 1 base; unmatched bases: 3. The CDR3 sequence is 15 residues long. The CDR3 nucleotides are TGCGCCAGCAGCCAAATCCTAGCGGGCACAGATACGCAGTATTTT. This sequence encodes CASSQILAGTDTQYF.

The rearrangement uses TRBV7-9 and TRBJ1-6; no clear D gene. Per germline, CDR1 SEHNR and CDR2 FQNEAQ (reference sequence). V was clipped by 1 base and J by 9 bases, with 13 bases between them. The CDR3 has 15 amino acids. The CDR3 here is CASSLVGGGSSPLHF. DNA for the CDR3: TGTGCCAGCAGCTTAGTGGGCGGAGGGTCTTCACCCCTCCACTTT.

The chain is built from TRBV7-9 and TRBJ2-7, with TRBD2 matching 7 bases. The CDR3 consists of 15 residues. J lost 4 bases, V lost 6 bases, and 12 bases had no gene match. Germline V gene sequence: CDR1 SEHNR, CDR2 FQNEAQ (reference sequence). The CDR3 spells CASSGDNRRGYEQYF. CDR3 sequence (DNA): TGTGCCAGCAGTGGGGATAACAGGCGGGGGTACGAGCAGTACTTC.

This rearrangement joins TRBV6-6 to TRBJ2-5, with TRBD1 identical over 7 bases. The V segment lost 2 bases and the J segment 1 base; nucleotides outside the gene matches: 7. The CDR3 is 16 amino acids. Germline V lookup: CDR1 MNHNY, CDR2 SVGAGI (reference sequence). CDR3 in amino acids: CASSYGGRTGQETQYF. The DNA for the CDR3 is TGTGCCAGCAGTTACGGTGGTAGGACAGGCCAAGAGACCCAGTACTTC.

V gene TRBV30 combines with J gene TRBJ2-4, with 7 bases matching TRBD2. The germline V gene encodes CDR1 GTSNPN and CDR2 SVGIG (reference sequence). The junction had 16 bases not matched to a gene; V was cut back by 7 bases and J by 10 bases. CDR3 length: 14 amino acids. The CDR3 reads CALTTAWGGAIQYF. The CDR3 nucleotides read TGTGCCTTAACCACAGCCTGGGGGGGAGCTATTCAGTACTTC.

This chain uses TRBV5-1 with TRBJ2-7, with 11 bases that match TRBD2. The CDR3 is 15 amino acids. V lost 0 bases to trimming and J lost 4 bases; unmatched junction nucleotides: 3. Germline V lookup: CDR1 SGHRS, CDR2 YFSETQ. Here the CDR3 reads CASSLEPSGRYEQYF. DNA for the CDR3: TGCGCCAGCAGCTTGGAACCTAGCGGGAGGTACGAGCAGTACTTC.

The chain combines TRBV6-7 with TRBJ2-7; 14 bases are shared with TRBD2. TRBV6-7 counts as an open reading frame of uncertain function. J gave up 2 bases and V 5 bases, and 5 bases lay outside the gene matches. The CDR3 is made up of 16 amino acids. The CDR3 sequence: CASSLRTSGRTYEQYF. In nucleotides, the CDR3 is TGTGCCAGCAGTCTCCGGACTAGCGGGAGGACCTACGAGCAGTACTTC.

This sequence joins TRBV5-4 and TRBJ2-7, with D possibly TRBD1 on 5 matching bases. The CDR3 runs to 14 residues. Germline V gene data show CDR1 as SGHNT and CDR2 as YYREEE (reference sequence). Trimming left V 4 bases short and J 6 bases short, with 17 bases between. CDR3 sequence reads: CASSPDITGREQYF. CDR3 in DNA: TGTGCCAGCAGCCCGGACATCACCGGACGCGAGCAGTACTTC.

The rearrangement links TRBV9 to TRBJ1-2; D perhaps matches TRBD1 (6 bases). Trimming removed 3 bases from V and 4 bases from J, with 19 bases in between. CDR1 is SGDLS, CDR2 YYNGEE, per germline. The CDR3 sequence is 16 residues long. CDR3 sequence (DNA): TGTGCCAGCAGCGCCGAAGGGACACGCTCCCTCTATGGCTACACCTTC. As protein: CASSAEGTRSLYGYTF.

V usage is TRBV27 and J usage is TRBJ1-5; 12 bases align to TRBD1. V shed 5 bases, J shed 6 bases, and the junction held 14 bases outside the gene matches. This CDR3 contains 18 residues. CDR1 MNHEY and CDR2 SMNVEV come from the germline V gene (reference sequence). The CDR3 spells CASSNRPGQGAPGQPQHF. DNA for the CDR3: TGTGCCAGCAGTAACAGACCGGGACAGGGGGCGCCCGGTCAGCCCCAGCATTTT.

This chain connects TRBV5-1 to TRBJ2-1, with 7 bases aligning to TRBD2. CDR3 length: 14 residues. The germline V gene encodes CDR1 SGHRS and CDR2 YFSETQ. V lost 4 bases, J lost 6 bases, and 7 bases stayed unmatched. The CDR3, as DNA: TGCGCCAGCAGCCTCGACTCGGGGGGCAATGAGCAGTTCTTC. Residues: CASSLDSGGNEQFF.

The rearrangement joins TRBV2 to TRBJ1-1; 7 bases align to TRBD1. The CDR3 sequence is 12 residues long. CDR1 and CDR2 (germline): SNHLY, FYNNEI. Trimming cost V 9 bases and J 5 bases; bases outside gene matches: 6. CDR3 coding DNA: TGTGCCAGTGGACAGGAGGGGACTGAAGCTTTCTTT. Amino acids: CASGQEGTEAFF.

V gene TRBV6-1 combines with J gene TRBJ1-2; 11 nucleotides agree with TRBD1. This CDR3 region has 15 residues. CDR1 and CDR2 (germline): MNHNS, SASEGT. Trimming cost V 2 bases and J 5 bases; bases outside gene matches: 4. CDR3 bases: TGTGCCAGCAGTGAAAGGACAGGGGGCCGATATGGCTACACCTTC. Encoded protein: CASSERTGGRYGYTF.

The chain has TRBV18 and TRBJ1-4; a possible D gene is TRBD1 (5 bases). Germline V CDR1 and CDR2: KGHSH, LQKENI. This CDR3 contains 16 residues. Between the trimmed V and J ends, which lost 3 bases and 4 bases, there was a span of 15 bases. CDR3 sequence: CASSPSAPGINEKLFF. CDR3 DNA: TGTGCCAGCTCACCTTCCGCCCCAGGGATTAATGAAAAACTGTTTTTT.